This TCR beta chain was obtained from a study of blood T cell repertoires in COVID-19. Study-wide context: Donors in the United States, Italy and Spain gave samples during acute or convalescent COVID-19. Nucleic acid was either cDNA or gDNA, and it came from T cells, B-cell-depleted T cells, or PBMCs.

As handled by the study authors: Quantification of nucleated cells was approximated via reference gene primer amplification. TCRdb's copy holds only in-frame clones and misses some; the assay was immunoSEQ multiplex PCR. For V, J and clone size, that table is used; D and trimming come from the DNA. The repertoire consists of 150,000 to 200,000 clones, with approximately 81% occurring once and the leading ten covering 10%. The junction had 8 bases not matched to a gene; V was cut back by 5 bases and J by 7 bases. CDR1 is SEHNR, CDR2 FQNEAQ, per germline (reference sequence). The CDR3 contains 15 residues. This clone occurred a few times.

Sequencing input: peripheral blood. This sequence joins TRBV7-9 and TRBJ1-4; 9 nucleotides line up with TRBD1. This TCR was recovered from a woman of 80 years or more with active or convalescent COVID-19. The CDR3 DNA reads TGTGCCAGCAGCCAAAGGACAGGGGCAGGTGAAAAACTGTTTTTT. Translated, it gives CASSQRTGAGEKLFF.